This T cell receptor beta chain appears in the sequencing data of a study of OX40 agonist ivuxolimab in advanced cancers. Findings and limits, study-wide: In general, CD8+ T cells held more expanded clones than CD4+ did, on average. At 0.1 to 3.0 mg/kg and by week 6, CD4+ and CD8+ T cells in the blood had expanded clonally. At 0.1-3.0 mg/kg, partial responders had clonal expansion among the lowest observed.

The study sampled blood at baseline, cycle 4 day 1, and cycle 7 day 1. The CDR3 has 13 amino acids. Germline V gene lookup returns CDR1 MDHEN and CDR2 SYDVKM. Trimming cost V 4 bases and J 6 bases, with 13 bases left between them. The sample holds one count of this clone. Antigen: not known. Measured with immunoSEQ multiplex PCR; TCRdb has only the in-frame clones, and not every one. This table holds tens of thousands of clones, about 88% found once. This sequence originates from an adult with an advanced solid tumor such as melanoma, head and neck, liver or kidney cancer. The genes are TRBV28 and TRBJ2-7, with a possible D match to TRBD1 (6 bases). This specimen was CD4+ or CD8+ T cells sorted from blood, taken in a trial of the OX40 agonist ivuxolimab. The CDR3 region is CASSSTGLTEQYF. The CDR3 region has the DNA TGTGCCAGCAGTTCCACAGGGTTAACCGAGCAGTACTTC.